Below are 11 T cell receptor beta chains sequenced from a single sample in a study of T cell responses to AZD1222 COVID-19 vaccine. The repertoire was sequenced with immunoSEQ multiplex PCR; TCRdb's copy has only in-frame clones and lacks some. Here the sample spans approximately 200,000 clones, 88% being singletons. The sample consisted of peripheral blood, taken on day 0 of AZD1222 vaccination. These receptors all come from an adult in good health.

This rearrangement joins TRBV11-2 to TRBJ1-5; D remains unclear. The germline V and J ends were trimmed by 0 bases and 7 bases, with 13 bases remaining between them. The CDR3 is 15 residues long. Germline-derived CDR1 and CDR2 are SGHAT and FQNNGV. In DNA, the CDR3 is TGTGCCAGCAGCTTAGATTCTGCGTTTGCGCAGCCCCAGCATTTT. Translation: CASSLDSAFAQPQHF.

As regards this clone: One junction end disagrees with the germline gene, perhaps due to a read error. The chain uses TRBV6-2 or TRBV6-3 and TRBJ1-4; tentative D call: TRBD1 (6 bases). The germline CDR1 and CDR2 sequences are MNHEY and SVGEGT. The CDR3 is 15 residues long. The CDR3 bases are TGTGCCAGCAGGTACTCGGGAGGACAGAATGAAAAACTGTTTTTT. The encoded protein is CASRYSGGQNEKLFF.

V usage is TRBV5-1 and J usage is TRBJ1-1; D call uncertain. Germline CDR1 reads SGHRS; CDR2 reads YFSETQ. Trimming pared 3 bases from V and 0 bases from J, leaving 27 bases between. The CDR3 is made up of 20 amino acids. The CDR3 reads CASSSDLWALGRVLNTEAFF. The CDR3 DNA follows: TGCGCCAGCAGCTCGGATCTGTGGGCCCTAGGGAGGGTCTTGAACACTGAAGCTTTCTTT. Filled out from reference TRBV5-1 and TRBJ1-1, the complete variable domain reads KAGVTQTPRYLIKTRGQQVTLSCSPISGHRSVSWYQQTPGQGLQFLFEYFSETQRNKGNFPGRFSGRQFSNSRSEMNVSTLELGDSALYLCASSSDLWALGRVLNTEAFFGQGTRLTVV.

The V and J genes are TRBV4-1 and TRBJ1-1; D remains ambiguous. Trimming pared 4 bases from V and 0 bases from J, leaving 18 bases between. The CDR3 runs 17 residues. Per germline, CDR1 MGHRA and CDR2 YSYEKL. CDR3 DNA: TGCGCCAGCAGCCCCTCTTTGGTCGGGAAAATGAACACTGAAGCTTTCTTT. Its translation is CASSPSLVGKMNTEAFF.

For the CDR3, the DNA is TGTGCCAGCAGCCAAGATTTACCCGGGCGGGGATCTGGAAACACCATATATTTT. Translated, it gives CASSQDLPGRGSGNTIYF. The rearrangement joins TRBV4-2 to TRBJ1-3; D ambiguous. The CDR3 contains 18 residues. V shed 0 bases and J shed 1 base, with 16 bases lying between them. Germline lookup yields CDR1 LGHNA and CDR2 YNFKEQ.

The V and J genes are TRBV24-1 and TRBJ2-7; the match to TRBD1 covers 10 bases. Germline V CDR1 and CDR2: KGHDR, SFDVKD. The CDR3 runs to 15 residues. V trimming: 3 bases; J trimming: 5 bases; junction bases outside the gene matches: 6. CDR3 in amino acids: CATSDPGTGADEQYF. CDR3 DNA: TGTGCCACCAGTGATCCCGGGACAGGGGCAGACGAGCAGTACTTC.

The gene calls are TRBV5-4 and TRBJ2-7, with D possibly called TRBD1 or TRBD2 (5 bases each). V lost 4 bases to trimming and J lost 8 bases, with 19 bases between them. Germline V gene data show CDR1 as SGHNT and CDR2 as YYREEE (reference sequence). CDR3 length: 14 residues. CDR3 DNA sequence: TGTGCCAGCAGCCTCGTCCGGGACGGGCCACAGCAGTACTTC. It specifies CASSLVRDGPQQYF.

The chain employs TRBV9 and TRBJ1-2, with 10 bases aligning to TRBD1. The CDR3 contains 15 residues. V was clipped by 0 bases and J by 8 bases; unmatched bases: 7. Germline CDR1 SGDLS, CDR2 YYNGEE. The CDR3 loop is CASSVGPGQGYGYTF. Here the CDR3 DNA reads TGTGCCAGCAGCGTAGGCCCGGGACAGGGGTACGGCTACACCTTC.

This chain links TRBV29-1 with TRBJ1-1; TRBD1 aligns across 9 bases. The germline CDR1 and CDR2 sequences are SQVTM and ANQGSEA. CDR3 length: 15 residues. V shed 4 bases, J shed 5 bases, and the junction held 11 bases outside the gene matches. CDR3 residues: CSVGLTGGKSTEAFF. The CDR3 DNA follows: TGCAGCGTTGGGTTGACAGGGGGTAAATCAACTGAAGCTTTCTTT.

V is TRBV7-9 and J is TRBJ1-1; the D gene is possibly TRBD1 (6 bases). The CDR3 is 13 amino acids. Germline CDR1 SEHNR, CDR2 FQNEAQ (reference sequence). Trimming left V 7 bases short and J 2 bases short, with 11 bases between. Here the CDR3 reads CASTRDTNTEAFF. The CDR3 DNA follows: TGTGCCAGCACCCGGGACACTAACACTGAAGCTTTCTTT. Variable domain in full (rest from reference TRBV7-9 and TRBJ1-1): DTGVSQNPRHKITKRGQNVTFRCDPISEHNRLYWYRQTLGQGPEFLTYFQNEAQLEKSRLLSDRFSAERPKGSFSTLEIQRTEQGDSAMYLCASTRDTNTEAFFGQGTRLTVV.

The chain carries TRBV7-8 and TRBJ2-3; D unclear. CDR1 is SGHVS, CDR2 FQNEAQ, per germline. The V and J ends lost 5 bases and 0 bases respectively, with 12 bases between them. The CDR3 spans 15 residues. The DNA of the CDR3 is TGTGCCAGCAGCCCCCAGGCGTGGAGCACAGATACGCAGTATTTT. Protein sequence: CASSPQAWSTDTQYF.